These T cell receptor beta chains were read from a single sample in a study of T-cell memory formation after mild COVID-19. TCRdb fed the 5' RACE reads into MiXCR, producing one record per CDR3 protein. Of fewer than 700,000 distinct CDR3 sequences listed, approximately 21% were seen once; the top ten hold about 8.2%. The sequenced sample consisted of PBMCs or a T cell subset sorted from them (not recorded which). The source of these receptors is an adult woman who had mild COVID-19 (a few samples of this study predate the infection). Cell type and time point are not known. The CDR3 runs from the conserved cysteine through the conserved F or W. A D gene is named only where the DNA matches it firmly. The listing skips clone size in some rows; elsewhere it reads once, few, many or a size class.

D	V	length	size	J	CDR3	DNA
TRBD2	TRBV3-1	17	NA	TRBJ2-4	CASSHTARTSLKNIQYF	TGTGCCAGCAGCCATACTGCTAGGACTAGCCTCAAAAACATTCAGTACTTC
TRBD2	TRBV7-2	15	NA	TRBJ2-1	CASSLGLAAWNEQFF	TGTGCCAGCAGCTTAGGACTAGCTGCCTGGAATGAGCAGTTCTTC
NA	TRBV7-8	16	few	TRBJ2-1	CASSSTFGTRNNEQFF	TGTGCCAGCAGCTCGACTTTCGGGACAAGAAACAATGAGCAGTTCTTC
NA	TRBV7-2	16	once	TRBJ2-1	CASSLFSGGGNNEQFF	TGTGCCAGCAGCTTGTTTAGCGGAGGAGGGAATAATGAGCAGTTCTTC
NA	TRBV6-1	13	few	TRBJ2-7	CASSEAPATVQYF	TGTGCCAGCAGTGAAGCACCCGCTACGGTGCAGTACTTC
TRBD2	TRBV20-1	16	few	TRBJ2-1	CSARTSGRGSYNEQFF	TGCAGTGCCCGTACTAGCGGGAGAGGGTCCTACAATGAGCAGTTCTTC
NA	TRBV20-1	12	NA	TRBJ1-1	CSARDLNTEAFF	TGCAGTGCACGGGACCTGAACACTGAAGCTTTCTTT
NA	TRBV4-3	16	few	TRBJ2-2	CASSQGPGLVTGELFF	TGCGCCAGCAGCCAAGGTCCAGGACTGGTCACCGGGGAGCTGTTTTTT
TRBD2	TRBV19	16	NA	TRBJ2-5	CASADAGLAGRETQYF	TGTGCCAGCGCGGATGCCGGACTAGCGGGAAGGGAGACCCAGTACTTC
NA	TRBV7-9	16	NA	TRBJ1-1	CASRPGKVGMNTEAFF	TGTGCCAGCAGACCCGGGAAGGTTGGAATGAACACTGAAGCTTTCTTT
TRBD1	TRBV12-3/TRBV12-4	15	few	TRBJ2-3	CASSYRDSGTDTQYF	TGTGCCAGCAGTTACCGGGACAGTGGCACAGATACGCAGTATTTT
TRBD1	TRBV5-1	15	NA	TRBJ1-3	CASSRIYRGENTIYF	TGCGCCAGCAGCCGTATCTACAGGGGCGAAAACACCATATATTTT
TRBD1	TRBV30	13	NA	TRBJ1-5	CAWSRQGNQPQHF	TGTGCCTGGAGTAGACAGGGGAATCAGCCCCAGCATTTT
TRBD1	TRBV12-3/TRBV12-4	15	few	TRBJ1-1	CASSPGTGEYTEAFF	TGTGCCAGCAGTCCCGGGACAGGGGAGTACACTGAAGCTTTCTTT
NA	TRBV6-5	15	NA	TRBJ1-5	CASSLHLGPSQPQHF	TGTGCCAGCAGCCTACACCTGGGCCCCAGTCAGCCCCAGCATTTT
NA	TRBV9	15	few	TRBJ2-7	CASSPRSGYSYEQYF	TGTGCCAGCAGCCCCCGGAGCGGGTATTCCTACGAGCAGTACTTC
NA	TRBV19	16	few	TRBJ1-5	CASSLGGGVGNQPQHF	TGTGCCAGTAGCCTCGGGGGGGGCGTCGGCAATCAGCCCCAGCATTTT
NA	TRBV12-3/TRBV12-4	18	few	TRBJ1-2	CASSLDRRWDWGNYGYTF	TGTGCCAGCAGTTTAGATAGGCGGTGGGATTGGGGAAACTATGGCTACACCTTC
TRBD1	TRBV10-3	15	NA	TRBJ2-5	CAISPGTGGEETQYF	TGTGCCATCAGTCCCGGGACAGGGGGCGAGGAGACCCAGTACTTC
NA	TRBV6-2/TRBV6-3	13	NA	TRBJ2-1	CASRKLGFDEQFF	TGTGCCAGCAGGAAACTAGGATTCGATGAGCAGTTCTTC
NA	TRBV5-5	10	once	TRBJ2-1	CASSPIEQFF	TGTGCCAGCAGCCCTATAGAGCAGTTCTTC
NA	TRBV5-6	14	NA	TRBJ1-1	CASSLAATSREAFF	TGTGCCAGCAGCTTGGCAGCAACTTCGAGGGAAGCTTTCTTT
TRBD1	TRBV2	15	NA	TRBJ1-2	CASSGIRTGGYGYTF	TGTGCCAGCAGTGGAATCCGGACAGGGGGCTATGGCTACACCTTC
TRBD1	TRBV5-4	12	NA	TRBJ2-1	CASSPGQGAQFF	TGTGCCAGCAGCCCGGGACAGGGCGCACAGTTCTTC
TRBD1	TRBV7-7	16	NA	TRBJ2-3	CASSPGTGRATDTQYF	TGTGCCAGCAGCCCCGGGACAGGGCGGGCGACAGATACGCAGTATTTT
NA	TRBV4-3	15	NA	TRBJ2-1	CASSQGTRGYNEQFF	TGCGCCAGCAGCCAAGGTACTAGGGGGTACAATGAGCAGTTCTTC
NA	TRBV5-1	18	NA	TRBJ2-7	CASSFTPTGSFLAYEQYF	TGCGCCAGCAGCTTTACCCCAACAGGGTCCTTCTTGGCCTACGAGCAGTACTTC
NA	TRBV5-1	15	NA	TRBJ1-4	CASSQGVAIGEKLFF	TGCGCCAGCAGTCAGGGAGTGGCCATTGGTGAAAAACTGTTTTTT
NA	TRBV20-1	14	few	TRBJ2-7	CSAIGRVHSYEQYF	TGCAGTGCTATCGGGCGGGTCCACTCCTACGAGCAGTACTTC
TRBD2	TRBV30	16	NA	TRBJ2-5	CAWSGSRGRASETQYF	TGTGCCTGGAGTGGATCCCGCGGGAGGGCCTCTGAGACCCAGTACTTC
NA	TRBV12-3/TRBV12-4	13	few	TRBJ1-5	CASSLRSGQPQHF	TGTGCCAGCAGTTTAAGATCAGGTCAGCCCCAGCATTTT
TRBD1	TRBV15	15	NA	TRBJ2-7	CATSVPGQGSYEQYF	TGTGCCACCAGCGTACCGGGACAGGGCTCCTACGAGCAGTACTTC
NA	TRBV7-9	14	few	TRBJ2-7	CASEGIRAPYEQYF	TGTGCCAGCGAAGGGATTAGAGCTCCCTACGAGCAGTACTTC
NA	TRBV7-9	16	NA	TRBJ2-2	CASSLALTWEWGELFF	TGTGCCAGCAGCTTAGCCCTCACTTGGGAGTGGGGGGAGCTGTTTTTT
NA	TRBV18	14	NA	TRBJ1-2	CASSLLQDPRGNTF	TGTGCCAGCTCACTCCTACAGGACCCAAGGGGGAACACCTTC
NA	TRBV11-2	15	many	TRBJ2-3	CASSLSGRDTDTQYF	TGTGCCAGCAGCTTATCCGGTCGGGACACAGATACGCAGTATTTT
NA	TRBV10-3	15	few	TRBJ2-3	CAINKVGGSTDTQYF	TGTGCCATCAATAAAGTAGGCGGAAGCACAGATACGCAGTATTTT
NA	TRBV19	14	NA	TRBJ2-3	CASSADSGQDTQYF	TGTGCCAGTAGTGCGGACAGTGGGCAAGATACGCAGTATTTT
NA	TRBV3-1	14	many	TRBJ1-2	CASSPGFSGYGYTF	TGTGCCAGCAGCCCAGGGTTTAGTGGCTATGGCTACACCTTC
TRBD1	TRBV6-6	15	few	TRBJ1-6	CASSYGQGDNSPLHF	TGTGCCAGCAGTTACGGACAGGGCGATAATTCACCCCTCCACTTT
TRBD1	TRBV7-9	14	few	TRBJ2-1	CASSLGTGFNEQFF	TGTGCCAGCAGCCTCGGGACAGGGTTCAATGAGCAGTTCTTC
NA	TRBV6-5	15	once	TRBJ2-2	CASGRTGTPSGELFF	TGTGCCAGCGGGCGAACCGGGACCCCTTCCGGGGAGCTGTTTTTT
NA	TRBV29-1	13	NA	TRBJ2-7	CSVGGLMSYEQYF	TGCAGCGTTGGCGGGCTTATGTCCTACGAGCAGTACTTC
TRBD2	TRBV3-1	18	NA	TRBJ2-3	CASSQEGLAGGGTDTQYF	TGTGCCAGCAGCCAAGAGGGGCTAGCGGGAGGCGGCACAGATACGCAGTATTTT
TRBD1	TRBV3-1	15	few	TRBJ2-2	CASSHRGSNTGELFF	TGTGCCAGCAGCCACAGGGGGTCGAACACCGGGGAGCTGTTTTTT
TRBD1	TRBV19	16	few	TRBJ1-2	CASSRYLGTGGLGYTF	TGTGCCAGTAGTCGCTACCTCGGGACAGGGGGATTAGGCTACACCTTC
NA	TRBV29-1	13	few	TRBJ2-5	CSVGWTAEETQYF	TGCAGCGTTGGGTGGACAGCCGAAGAGACCCAGTACTTC
TRBD1	TRBV24-1	15	few	TRBJ2-3	CATSDRQGVGDTQYF	TGTGCCACCAGTGACCGACAGGGTGTCGGAGATACGCAGTATTTT
TRBD1	TRBV12-3/TRBV12-4	16	NA	TRBJ1-1	CASSPRQGARNTEAFF	TGTGCCAGCAGTCCGCGACAGGGGGCGAGAAACACTGAAGCTTTCTTT
TRBD1	TRBV15	16	NA	TRBJ2-7	CATSRGKGQGAHEQYF	TGTGCCACCAGCAGAGGAAAGGGACAGGGGGCACACGAGCAGTACTTC